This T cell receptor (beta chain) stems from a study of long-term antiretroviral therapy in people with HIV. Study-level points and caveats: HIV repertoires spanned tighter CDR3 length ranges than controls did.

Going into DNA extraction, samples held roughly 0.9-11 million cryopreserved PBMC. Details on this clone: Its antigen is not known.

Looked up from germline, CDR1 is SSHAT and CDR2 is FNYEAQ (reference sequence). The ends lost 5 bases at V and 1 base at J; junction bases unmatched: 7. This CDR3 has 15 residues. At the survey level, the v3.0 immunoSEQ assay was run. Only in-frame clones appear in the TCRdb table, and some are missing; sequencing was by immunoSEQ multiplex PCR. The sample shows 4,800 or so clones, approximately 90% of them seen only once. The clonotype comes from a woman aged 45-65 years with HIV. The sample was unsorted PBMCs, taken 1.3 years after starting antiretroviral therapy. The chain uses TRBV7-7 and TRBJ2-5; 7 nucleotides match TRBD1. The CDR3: CASSPGTVPQETQYF. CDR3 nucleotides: TGTGCCAGCAGCCCCGGGACAGTCCCCCAAGAGACCCAGTACTTC. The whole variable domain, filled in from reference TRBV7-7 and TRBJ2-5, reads GAGVSQSPRYKVTKRGQDVTLRCDPISSHATLYWYQQALGQGPEFLTYFNYEAQPDKSGLPSDRFSAERPEGSISTLTIQRTEQRDSAMYRCASSPGTVPQETQYFGPGTRLLVL.